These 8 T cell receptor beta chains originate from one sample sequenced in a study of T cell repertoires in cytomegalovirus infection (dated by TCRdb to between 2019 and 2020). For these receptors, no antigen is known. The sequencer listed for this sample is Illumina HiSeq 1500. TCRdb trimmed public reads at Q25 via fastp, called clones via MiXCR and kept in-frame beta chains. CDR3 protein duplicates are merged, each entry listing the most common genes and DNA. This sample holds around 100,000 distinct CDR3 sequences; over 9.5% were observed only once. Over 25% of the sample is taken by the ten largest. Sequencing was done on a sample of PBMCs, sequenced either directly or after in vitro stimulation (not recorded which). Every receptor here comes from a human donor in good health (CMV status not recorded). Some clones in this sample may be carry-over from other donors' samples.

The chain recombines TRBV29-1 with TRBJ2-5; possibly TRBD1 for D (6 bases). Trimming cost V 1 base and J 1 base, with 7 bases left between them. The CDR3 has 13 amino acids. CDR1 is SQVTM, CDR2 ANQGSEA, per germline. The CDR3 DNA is TGCAGCGTTGAAGTGGGGGCCCAAGAGACCCAGTACTTC. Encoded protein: CSVEVGAQETQYF. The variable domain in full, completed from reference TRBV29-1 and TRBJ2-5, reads SAVISQKPSRDICQRGTSLTIQCQVDSQVTMMFWYRQQPGQSLTLIATANQGSEATYESGFVIDKFPISRPNLTFSTLTVSNMSPEDSSIYLCSVEVGAQETQYFGPGTRLLVL.

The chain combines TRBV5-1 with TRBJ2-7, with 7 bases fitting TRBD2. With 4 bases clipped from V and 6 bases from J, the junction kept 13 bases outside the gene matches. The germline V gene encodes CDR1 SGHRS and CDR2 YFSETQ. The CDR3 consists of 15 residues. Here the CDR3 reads CASSPHPGTGGEQYF. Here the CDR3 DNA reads TGCGCCAGCAGCCCACACCCGGGAACGGGGGGCGAGCAGTACTTC.

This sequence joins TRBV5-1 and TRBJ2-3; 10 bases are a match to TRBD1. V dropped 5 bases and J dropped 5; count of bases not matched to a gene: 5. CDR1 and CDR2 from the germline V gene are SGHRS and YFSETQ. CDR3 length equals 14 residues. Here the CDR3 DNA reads TGCGCCAGCAGTGGACAGGGGGGAATAGATACGCAGTATTTT. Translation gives CASSGQGGIDTQYF.

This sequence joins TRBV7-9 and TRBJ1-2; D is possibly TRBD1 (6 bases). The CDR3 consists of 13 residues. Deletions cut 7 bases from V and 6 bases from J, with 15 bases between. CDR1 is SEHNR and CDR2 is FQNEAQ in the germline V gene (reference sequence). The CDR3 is CASTDGGGDGYTF. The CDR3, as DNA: TGTGCCAGCACCGACGGGGGCGGAGATGGCTACACCTTC.

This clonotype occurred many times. As DNA, the CDR3 is TGTGCCAGCAGCTTAATCAGGGGCGCGGGGGAGCAGTTCTTC. Its protein product is CASSLIRGAGEQFF. The V gene is TRBV7-2, the J gene TRBJ2-1; TRBD1 or TRBD2 may be the D gene (6 bases each). The CDR3 length is 14 residues. The germline gives CDR1 SGHTA, CDR2 FQGNSA. Deletions cut 2 bases from V and 10 bases from J, with 15 bases between.

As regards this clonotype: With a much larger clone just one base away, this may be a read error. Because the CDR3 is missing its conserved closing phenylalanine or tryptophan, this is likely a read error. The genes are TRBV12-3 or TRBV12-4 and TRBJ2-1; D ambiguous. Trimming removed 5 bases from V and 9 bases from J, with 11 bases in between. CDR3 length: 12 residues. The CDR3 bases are TGTGCCAGCAGTCCCCTCGGAGCTGAGCAGTTCCTC. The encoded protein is CASSPLGAEQFL.

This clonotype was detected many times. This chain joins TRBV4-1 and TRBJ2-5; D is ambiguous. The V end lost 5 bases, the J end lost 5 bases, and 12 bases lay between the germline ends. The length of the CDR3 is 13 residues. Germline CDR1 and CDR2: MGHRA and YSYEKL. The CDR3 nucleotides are TGCGCCAGCAGCAAACCCGATCGGGAGACCCAGTACTTC. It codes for CASSKPDRETQYF.

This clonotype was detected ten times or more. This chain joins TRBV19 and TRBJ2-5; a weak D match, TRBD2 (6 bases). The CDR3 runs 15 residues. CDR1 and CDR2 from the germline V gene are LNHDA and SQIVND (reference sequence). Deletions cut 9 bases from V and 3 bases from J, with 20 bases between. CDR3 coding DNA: TGTGCCAGCAAGAGGACCTGGCGGGGTAAAGAGACCCAGTACTTC. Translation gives CASKRTWRGKETQYF.